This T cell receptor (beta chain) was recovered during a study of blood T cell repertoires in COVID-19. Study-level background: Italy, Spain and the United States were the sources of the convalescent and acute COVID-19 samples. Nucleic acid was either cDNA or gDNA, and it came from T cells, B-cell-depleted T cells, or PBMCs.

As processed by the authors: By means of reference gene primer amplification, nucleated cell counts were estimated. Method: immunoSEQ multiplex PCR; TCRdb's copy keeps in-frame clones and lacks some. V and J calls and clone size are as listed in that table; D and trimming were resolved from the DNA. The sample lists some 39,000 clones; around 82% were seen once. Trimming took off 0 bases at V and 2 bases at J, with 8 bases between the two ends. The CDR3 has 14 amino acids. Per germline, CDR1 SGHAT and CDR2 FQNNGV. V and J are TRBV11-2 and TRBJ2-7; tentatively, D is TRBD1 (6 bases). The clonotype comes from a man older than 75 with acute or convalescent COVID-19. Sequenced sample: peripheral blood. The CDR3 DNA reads TGTGCCAGCAGCTTAGACCAGGGGACCTACGAGCAGTACTTC. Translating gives CASSLDQGTYEQYF.